The 14 T cell receptor beta chains below come from one sample, sequenced in a study of blood T cell repertoires in COVID-19. TCRdb's table, derived via immunoSEQ multiplex PCR, lists solely in-frame clones and lacks some. The repertoire holds about 160,000 clones, around 84% seen once, with 0.8% to 1.2% in the top ten. Sequenced material: peripheral blood. The receptor source for this set is a man aged 40-50 years with acute or convalescent COVID-19.

The chain couples TRBV6-1 to TRBJ2-1; 7 bases line up with TRBD2. The junction had 9 bases not matched to a gene; V was cut back by 1 base and J by 12 bases. The germline V gene encodes CDR1 MNHNS and CDR2 SASEGT. CDR3 length equals 14 residues. This CDR3 is CASSEGNSGRWQFF. CDR3 coding DNA: TGTGCCAGCAGTGAAGGAAATAGCGGGCGTTGGCAGTTCTTC.

This chain links TRBV2 with TRBJ1-4; 9 positions agree with TRBD1. Germline CDR1 and CDR2: SNHLY and FYNNEI. The CDR3 contains 15 residues. After removal of 11 bases from V and 8 bases from J, the junction contained 15 bases not matched to a gene. CDR3 in amino acids: CAGGTGQVIGEKLFF. In DNA, the CDR3 is TGTGCCGGGGGGACAGGGCAGGTGATAGGAGAAAAACTGTTTTTT.

This chain uses TRBV7-8 with TRBJ1-4; perhaps TRBD1 as D (6 bases). CDR1 and CDR2 from the germline V gene are SGHVS and FQNEAQ. Trimming removed 2 bases at V and 7 bases at J, with 14 bases between. This CDR3 has 15 residues. CDR3 in DNA: TGTGCCAGCAGCTTAACAGGGAAAGAGGGTGAAAAACTGTTTTTT. Amino acids: CASSLTGKEGEKLFF. Complete variable domain (other parts from reference TRBV7-8 and TRBJ1-4): GAGVSQSPRYKVAKRGQDVALRCDPISGHVSLFWYQQALGQGPEFLTYFQNEAQLDKSGLPSDRFFAERPEGSVSTLKIQRTQQEDSAVYLCASSLTGKEGEKLFFGSGTQLSVL.

This chain links TRBV7-9 with TRBJ1-1; D is uncertain. The V gene lost 5 bases and the J gene lost 4 bases, with 14 bases spanning the gap. CDR1 is SEHNR, CDR2 FQNEAQ, per germline (reference sequence). The CDR3 is 14 amino acids. CDR3 bases: TGTGCCAGCAGCCCAAACCTTAGCCCCACTGAAGCTTTCTTT. Translated: CASSPNLSPTEAFF.

The rearrangement links TRBV6-2 or TRBV6-3 to TRBJ1-1; D ambiguous. The length of the CDR3 is 12 residues. Trimming took 5 bases from V and 9 from J, leaving 13 bases between them. Germline CDR1 MNHEY, CDR2 SVGEGT. The chain's CDR3 is CASSHQVEKAFF. In nucleotides, the CDR3 is TGTGCCAGCAGTCACCAGGTAGAGAAAGCTTTCTTT.

The V gene is TRBV4-1, the J gene TRBJ1-2, with TRBD1 as a possible D gene (5 bases). This CDR3 has 14 residues. From germline, CDR1 is MGHRA and CDR2 YSYEKL. With 3 bases removed from V and 4 bases from J, the gap between germline ends came to 12 bases. This CDR3 reads CASSHQGISYGYTF. Written as DNA, the CDR3 is TGCGCCAGCAGCCATCAGGGAATCAGCTATGGCTACACCTTC.

V and J are TRBV5-4 and TRBJ2-7; TRBD1 matches at 7 bases. V gave up 4 bases and J gave up 0 bases; unmatched junction bases: 4. This CDR3 spans 14 amino acids. From germline, CDR1 is SGHNT and CDR2 YYREEE (reference sequence). CDR3 bases: TGTGCCAGCAGCCAAAGGGACAGCTCCTACGAGCAGTACTTC. It codes for CASSQRDSSYEQYF.

The chain links TRBV30 to TRBJ1-6, with 9 bases identical to TRBD1. Germline V gene lookup returns CDR1 GTSNPN and CDR2 SVGIG (reference sequence). V lost 1 base to trimming and J lost 6 bases; unmatched junction nucleotides: 4. The CDR3 has 15 amino acids. The CDR3 DNA follows: TGTGCCTGGAGTGGTAGGACAGGGGTTAATTCACCCCTCCACTTT. This translates into CAWSGRTGVNSPLHF.

The rearrangement links TRBV6-5 to TRBJ1-1; the D gene is possibly TRBD1 (5 bases). This CDR3 is built from 14 residues. With 5 bases removed from V and 7 bases from J, the gap between germline ends came to 17 bases. Germline CDR1 is MNHEY and CDR2 is SVGAGI. For the CDR3, the DNA is TGTGCCAGCAGTAGGTCAGGGAGGGAGCGTGAAGCTTTCTTT. Its translation is CASSRSGREREAFF.

This clone has just one count. V usage is TRBV5-4 and J usage is TRBJ2-7; D might be TRBD2 (5 bases). Per germline, CDR1 SGHNT and CDR2 YYREEE (reference sequence). The V end lost 0 bases, the J end lost 5 bases, and 15 bases lay between the germline ends. The CDR3 runs 15 residues. CDR3: CASSLVGVSANEQYF. CDR3 in DNA: TGTGCCAGCAGCTTGGTCGGAGTTAGCGCAAACGAGCAGTACTTC.

The chain links TRBV29-1 to TRBJ1-1, with D tentatively TRBD1 (6 bases). This CDR3 is built from 13 residues. Germline loops: CDR1 SQVTM, CDR2 ANQGSEA. V lost 8 bases, J lost 1 base, and 14 bases lay in between. CDR3 sequence reads: CSTRGGRNTEAFF. The CDR3 nucleotides are TGCAGCACGAGGGGGGGCAGGAACACTGAAGCTTTCTTT.

The chain couples TRBV29-1 to TRBJ2-7, with 10 positions matching TRBD1. Germline CDR1 is SQVTM and CDR2 is ANQGSEA. The CDR3 contains 13 residues. With V trimmed by 7 bases and J by 4 bases, 7 bases remained unmatched. In DNA, the CDR3 is TGCAGCGCCGGGACAGGGGCAGGTTACGAGCAGTACTTC. As protein: CSAGTGAGYEQYF.

The chain uses TRBV7-9 and TRBJ1-5, with TRBD1 matching 10 bases. Trimming removed 3 bases from V and 9 bases from J; junction bases left unmatched: 5. The CDR3 loop spans 14 amino acids. Germline V CDR1 and CDR2: SEHNR, FQNEAQ (reference sequence). In DNA, the CDR3 is TGTGCCAGCAGCTTGGGAGGACAGGGGGGGCCCCAGCATTTT. Translated: CASSLGGQGGPQHF.

This chain joins TRBV4-2 and TRBJ2-7; D may be TRBD2 (6 bases). This CDR3 is 15 amino acids long. Germline V gene sequence: CDR1 LGHNA, CDR2 YNFKEQ. Trimming stripped 4 bases from V and 3 bases from J, with 16 bases between. The CDR3 DNA reads TGTGCCAGCAGCCCGGACGTGGGGGGATTCTACGAGCAGTACTTC. Translated: CASSPDVGGFYEQYF.